The 7 T cell receptor beta chains presented below share a single source sample, sequenced in a study of shared clonotypes between healthy human individuals. Clones were sequenced by immunoSEQ multiplex PCR, and TCRdb holds only the in-frame ones, with some missing. Counted here are about 1 million clones, about 75% occurring once; the ten biggest clones make up approximately 1.3%. Sequenced: memory CD4+ T cells sorted from blood. As to subset: CD45RA-negative fraction. These receptors were obtained from a young man in good health.

The V gene is TRBV6-5, the J gene TRBJ2-1, with 14 bases that match TRBD2. Germline V gene data show CDR1 as MNHEY and CDR2 as SVGAGI. The trim removed 0 bases at V and 8 bases at J, leaving 3 bases unmatched. The CDR3 loop spans 16 amino acids. DNA for the CDR3: TGTGCCAGCAGTTACTCGGGGACTAGCGGGAGTTATGAGCAGTTCTTC. Amino acids: CASSYSGTSGSYEQFF.

There are a few counts of this clone. This rearrangement joins TRBV5-1 to TRBJ2-3, with D perhaps TRBD2 (7 bases). The CDR3 contains 15 residues. The germline CDR1 and CDR2 sequences are SGHRS and YFSETQ. Trimming removed 1 base at V and 5 bases at J, with 14 bases between. Written as DNA, the CDR3 is TGCGCCAGCAGCTTGTGGGCAGGGGAGGGAGATACGCAGTATTTT. This encodes CASSLWAGEGDTQYF.

The chain employs TRBV27 and TRBJ1-6, with D tentatively TRBD1 (5 bases). CDR3 size: 15 residues. V was cut by 0 bases and J by 6 bases, with 9 bases left in between. The germline V gene encodes CDR1 MNHEY and CDR2 SMNVEV (reference sequence). CDR3 bases: TGTGCCAGCAGTTTATCGCGGCAGGGTAATTCACCCCTCCACTTT. Its protein is CASSLSRQGNSPLHF.

This clone was counted a few times. The junction differs from germline at one of its ends, possibly a read error. The chain employs TRBV2 and TRBJ1-6, with D hard to call. The CDR3 extends over 15 amino acids. Germline V gene lookup returns CDR1 SNHLY and CDR2 FYNNEI. CDR3: CASSESQSFNSPLHF. Here the CDR3 DNA reads TGTGCCAGCAGTGAATCGCAGTCCTTTAATTCACCCCTCCACTTT.

The genes are TRBV18 and TRBJ1-6; 7 bases agree with TRBD1. The CDR3 is made up of 15 amino acids. Germline trimming cut 4 bases from V and 7 bases from J; bases unmatched to any gene: 7. Per germline, CDR1 KGHSH and CDR2 LQKENI. The CDR3: CASSLQGSGNSPLHF. In DNA, the CDR3 is TGTGCCAGCTCACTACAGGGGTCCGGGAATTCACCCCTCCACTTT.

This clone appeared many times. The chain links TRBV4-1 to TRBJ2-1; 7 nucleotides match TRBD2. Trimming removed 1 base from V and 7 bases from J; junction bases left unmatched: 10. The germline V gene has CDR1 MGHRA and CDR2 YSYEKL. This CDR3 has 16 residues. DNA of the CDR3: TGCGCCAGCAGCCAAGTAGGCGGGGGAGCTAGGAATGAGCAGTTCTTC. This codes for CASSQVGGGARNEQFF.

With respect to this clone: Other DNA sequences in this sample translate to the same CDR3. This chain uses TRBV15 with TRBJ2-5; D is unclear. Trimming removed 0 bases at V and 5 bases at J, with 7 bases between. The CDR3 contains 13 residues. From germline, CDR1 is LNHNV and CDR2 YYDKDF (reference sequence). In nucleotides, the CDR3 is TGTGCCACCAGCAGAGATCTGGGGGAGACCCAGTACTTC. Its protein product is CATSRDLGETQYF.